A single sample gave rise to the 3 T cell receptor beta chains below, sequenced in a study of CXCR3-negative and CXCR3-positive naive CD8 T cells. The libraries of TRB cDNA were prepared using 5' RACE with UMI labels. TCRdb re-called the 5' RACE reads and catalogs CDR3 proteins one per entry, DNA excluded. Here the sample table reports under 85,000 distinct CDR3 sequences. Sequences were obtained from naive CXCR3- CD8+ T cells from blood. Subset specified: CD45RO-CCR7+CD27+CD95- naive CD8+ T cells lacking CXCR3 (TNR3-). These receptors were taken from a human donor in good health. Some clones in this sample may be carry-over from other donors' samples.

The gene calls are TRBV7-2 and TRBJ2-7; checking the TCRdb D call of TRBD1 is not possible without DNA. CDR1 is SGHTA, CDR2 FQGNSA, per germline. The CDR3 totals 17 residues. The CDR3 here is CASSLAPGTFYSYEQYF.

The CDR3 protein is CASSRDSLNEQFF. The chain uses TRBV5-1 and TRBJ2-1; with no DNA, the TCRdb D assignment of TRBD1 cannot be verified. From germline, CDR1 is SGHRS and CDR2 YFSETQ. This CDR3 has 13 residues.

The rearrangement joins TRBV12-3 or TRBV12-4 to TRBJ2-3; the D call of TRBD1 rests on TCRdb alone, since no DNA is present to check it. The CDR3 covers 16 residues. The CDR3 here is CASSLRTGGYSDTQYF.